Here is one T cell receptor beta chain with its context. These data are taken from a study of T cells after yellow fever vaccination. Germline values: CDR1 WSHSY, CDR2 SAAADI. CDR3 length equals 13 residues. With 0 bases removed from V and 6 bases from J, the gap between germline ends came to 9 bases. MiXCR was run by TCRdb on the 5' RACE reads, yielding one entry per CDR3 protein. The sample includes 200,000 to 250,000 distinct CDR3 sequences, about 7% of them seen just once. The V call is TRBV10-2, the J call TRBJ2-7; no clear D. Here the sequenced sample was CD4+ T cells sorted from PBMCs, taken 15 days after the yellow fever booster vaccination. The source of this sequence is a man younger than 40 who received the YFV17D yellow fever vaccine. In DNA form, the CDR3 reads TGCGCCAGCAGTGAGTCACCCTCACGCGAGCAGTACTTC. Residues: CASSESPSREQYF.